This T cell receptor beta chain was sequenced during a study of beta chain features in type 1 diabetes. Across the whole study: Cell yields, gender and age were comparable in patients and healthy donors. General study results and limits: PCR might pick shorter templates more often, in the same way for patients and controls. VDJ junctions sequenced from type 1 diabetes patients showed fewer insertions and more deletions.

Expressed TCRB transcripts were sequenced after all isolated RNA was converted to cDNA. Using immunoSEQ multiplex PCR, the repertoire was profiled, and TCRdb retains in-frame clones only, with some absent. This table holds roughly 150,000 clones, roughly 8% found once. In this sample, this clone turned up a few times. The target antigen is unknown. Sorted cells reached over 98% purity in every population. Germline V lookup: CDR1 LNHDA, CDR2 SQIVND (reference sequence). V lost 3 bases and J lost 0, with 9 bases in between. The CDR3 totals 15 residues. This chain connects TRBV19 to TRBJ1-5; D is unresolved. Sample: central memory CD4+ T cells from blood. This clonotype originated in a man younger than 35 in good health. CDR3 sequence reads: CASSMQYYSNQPQHF. As DNA, the CDR3 is TGTGCCAGTAGTATGCAGTACTATAGCAATCAGCCCCAGCATTTT.